This T cell receptor (beta chain) is from a study of cytomegalovirus exposure and HLA in healthy donors. General study results and limits: Some V segments (TRBV6-2 and TRBV6-3 among them) were excluded as indistinguishable. Prior analysis indicated that the majority of TCR beta V segments exhibited productivity approximately 87% or approximately 30% of the time. Clonal expansion was found to be greater in HLA-associated TCR beta chains than in equally common others in a later analysis. Prediction of most subjects' HLA-A and HLA-B alleles by TCR beta sequences was reportedly accurate.

Comments on this clone: Its antigen remains unidentified.

Amplification used 60 Vbeta primers and 13 Jbeta primers. Sequencing was performed with immunoSEQ multiplex PCR; in TCRdb, only in-frame clones are kept and a portion is missing. Among over 70,000 clones listed, 70% to 85% were seen once. Germline V gene data show CDR1 as SGHAT and CDR2 as FQNNGV. With 1 base clipped from V and 6 bases from J, the junction kept 8 bases outside the gene matches. The CDR3 is made up of 16 amino acids. V usage is TRBV11-2 and J usage is TRBJ2-7; 11 bases map to TRBD2. This sequence originates from a human donor in good health. Material: PBMCs. The CDR3 DNA follows: TGTGCCAGCAGCTTAGTACTAGCGGGAGATGGCGGCGAGCAGTACTTC. Protein product: CASSLVLAGDGGEQYF.